This is a list of T cell receptor beta chains from one sample in a study of CD8 T cells in ankylosing spondylitis. TCRdb independently ran MiXCR on the 5' RACE reads; one entry per CDR3 protein. The sample has about 39,000 distinct CDR3 sequences, 10% seen once; the top ten hold about a sixth. Sequencing was performed on blood, either unsorted or a sorted T cell fraction (not recorded which). These receptors were taken from a male donor with ankylosing spondylitis or in good health (not recorded which). Each CDR3 is given with its conserved first and last residue. The D gene is left open where the match is weak. The listing skips clone size in some rows; elsewhere it reads once, few, many or a size class.

j_call clone_size d_call v_call cdr3_nt cdr3_aa
TRBJ2-1 few - TRBV5-1 TGCGCCAGCAGCTTGGAACTAGGGAAGGGTAATGAGCAGTTCTTC CASSLELGKGNEQFF
TRBJ2-7 many TRBD2 TRBV10-3 TGTGCCATCAGTGAGTTGGGACTAGCGGGGGACGGGTACTTC CAISELGLAGDGYF
TRBJ1-4 many - TRBV14 TGTGCCAGCAGCCAGTCCGGGAATGAAAAACTGTTTTTT CASSQSGNEKLFF
TRBJ2-1 - TRBD2 TRBV14 TGTGCCAGCAGCCCCCAACGCGGGGGGTCCTACAATGAGCAGTTCTTC CASSPQRGGSYNEQFF
TRBJ2-3 many - TRBV5-6 TGTGCCAGCAGCTTGGGGACCCCCACAGATACGCAGTATTTT CASSLGTPTDTQYF
TRBJ2-5 many TRBD2 TRBV6-2/TRBV6-3 TGTGCCAGCAGTTTCCTTCTAGCGGGAGGTGAGACCCAGTACTTC CASSFLLAGGETQYF
TRBJ2-6 many - TRBV7-3 TGTGCCAGCAGCTTAGGACAGTTCCCATCTGGGGCCAACGTCCTGACTTTC CASSLGQFPSGANVLTF
TRBJ2-1 many TRBD2 TRBV6-2/TRBV6-3 TGTGCCAGCAGTTACTCGAGACTAGCGGGACTAACCTACAATGAGCAGTTCTTC CASSYSRLAGLTYNEQFF
TRBJ1-1 - TRBD1 TRBV10-1 TGCGCCAGCAGTACGCGGAGACAGGGGACCGCTGAAGCTTTCTTT CASSTRRQGTAEAFF
TRBJ2-6 - TRBD2 TRBV27 TGTGCCAGCAGGCGGGGGGGGGCCAACGTCCTGACTTTC CASRRGGANVLTF
TRBJ2-1 many - TRBV7-8 TGTGCCAGCAGCTTAGTTATCCGGCCCCTGGACAATGAGCAGTTCTTC CASSLVIRPLDNEQFF
TRBJ1-1 many TRBD1 TRBV4-2 TGTGCCAGCAGCCAGGAACTGACAGGGGGCACTGAAGCTTTCTTT CASSQELTGGTEAFF
TRBJ2-1 many - TRBV7-2 TGTGCCAGCAGCTTAGATGGGGGAAATGAGCAGTTCTTC CASSLDGGNEQFF
TRBJ2-7 - - TRBV12-3/TRBV12-4 TGTGCCAGCAGTCCGACGGCGGGGGCGGCTGAGCAGTACTTC CASSPTAGAAEQYF
TRBJ2-7 many TRBD1 TRBV4-2 TGTGCCAGCAGCCTCCGGGACAGGGATAGGTGGGGTTCCTACGAGCAGTACTTC CASSLRDRDRWGSYEQYF
TRBJ1-1 many TRBD1 TRBV27 TGTGCCAGCAGCAGGGGGACTGAAGCTTTCTTT CASSRGTEAFF
TRBJ2-1 many TRBD2 TRBV20-1 TGCAGTGCTAGAGAAGGTAGCGGGAGGGTTCGTAATGAGCAGTTCTTC CSAREGSGRVRNEQFF
TRBJ2-3 many - TRBV7-2 TGTGCCAGCAGCCTGACAGGACCCACAGATACGCAGTATTTT CASSLTGPTDTQYF
TRBJ2-4 many - TRBV4-1 TGCGCCAGCAGCCAAGATTACTCGGGTGCCAAAAACATTCAGTACTTC CASSQDYSGAKNIQYF
TRBJ2-7 many - TRBV3-1 TGTGCCAGCAGCCAAGATCGGGGGCACGAGCAGTACTTC CASSQDRGHEQYF
TRBJ2-5 - - TRBV6-2/TRBV6-3 TGTGCCAGCAGTTACCGGGAGACCCAGTACTTC CASSYRETQYF
TRBJ2-4 many - TRBV11-2 TGTGCCAGCAGCTTAGACAGCGTAGCCAAAAACATTCAGTACTTC CASSLDSVAKNIQYF
TRBJ2-5 few - TRBV5-6 TGTGCCAGCAGCCCGGGACTCTTGAAAGAGACCCAGTACTTC CASSPGLLKETQYF
TRBJ2-5 many TRBD2 TRBV25-1 TGTGCCAGCAGTGAGGCGACCGGGACTAGTCAGGGGACCCAGTACTTC CASSEATGTSQGTQYF
TRBJ2-7 many - TRBV7-2 TGTGCCAGCAGCTTAGTAGGGGGGCAGTACTTC CASSLVGGQYF
TRBJ2-1 many - TRBV7-2 TGTGCCAGCAGCTTAGTACGGAGGGACGAGCAGTTCTTC CASSLVRRDEQFF
TRBJ2-1 - - TRBV2 TGTGCCAGCAGTGAATTGAGAAACAATGAGCAGTTCTTC CASSELRNNEQFF
TRBJ2-1 many TRBD2 TRBV11-1 TGTGCCAGCAGCTTGGGTAGCGGGAGGGACAATGAGCAGTTCTTC CASSLGSGRDNEQFF
TRBJ1-2 few - TRBV20-1 TGCTGTGCGGAAACCTGGGACACTGATAACTATGGCTACACCTTC CCAETWDTDNYGYTF
TRBJ2-7 many - TRBV6-2/TRBV6-3 TGTGCCAGCAGTTGGGTCAAGGGGTACGAGCAGTACTTC CASSWVKGYEQYF
TRBJ2-3 few - TRBV3-1 TGTGCCAGCAGCCAAAAAAGGGACTTTGAAACGCAGTATTTT CASSQKRDFETQYF
TRBJ1-2 many TRBD1 TRBV15 TGTGCCACCAGCGGACCGGACAGGGCGACGTATTATGGCTACACCTTC CATSGPDRATYYGYTF
TRBJ1-2 many - TRBV20-1 TGCAGTGCTGGCGCTGTCCAAAAAGGAAGCTATGGCTACACCTTC CSAGAVQKGSYGYTF
TRBJ2-1 many TRBD1 TRBV7-3 TGTGCCAGCAGCTTAGCCTGGACAGGGAACGATGAGCAGTTCTTC CASSLAWTGNDEQFF
TRBJ2-3 many - TRBV14 TGTGCCAGCAGCGCTCAGGTGGGAGATACGCAGTATTTT CASSAQVGDTQYF
TRBJ2-7 many - TRBV6-5 TGTGCCAGCAGTTCCCGTGGCGCCGGGGGCGACGAGCAGTACTTC CASSSRGAGGDEQYF
TRBJ2-1 many - TRBV11-2 TGTGCCAGCGGCAGGGACCCAGCTCGAGGCGAGCAGTTCTTC CASGRDPARGEQFF
TRBJ1-1 many - TRBV29-1 TGCAGCGGACAGAACACTGAAGCTTTCTTT CSGQNTEAFF
TRBJ2-7 many - TRBV20-1 TGCAGTGCTAGAACCAGGGTATCGGGCTCCTACGAGCAGTACTTC CSARTRVSGSYEQYF
TRBJ1-1 many - TRBV7-2 TGTGCCAGCAGCCACCAGACAGGTAGAGACACTGAAGCTTTCTTT CASSHQTGRDTEAFF
TRBJ2-7 many TRBD1 TRBV6-5 TGTGCCAGCAGTTACGCCGGGACAGGGTCCTACGAGCAGTACTTC CASSYAGTGSYEQYF
TRBJ2-1 many - TRBV12-3/TRBV12-4 TGTGCCAGCAGTTTGGGGGGAAATGGGGATGAGCAGTTCTTC CASSLGGNGDEQFF
TRBJ2-2 many - TRBV18 TGTGCCAGCTCACCGTCATTGGCGGTATCCACCGGGGAGCTGTTTTTT CASSPSLAVSTGELFF
TRBJ2-3 - TRBD1 TRBV28 TGTGCCAGCACTACCGGGACAGGAATCACAGATACGCAGTATTTT CASTTGTGITDTQYF
TRBJ2-7 - - TRBV5-6 TGTGCCAGCAGCTCGGGGTCGGATGTTTGGGAGCAGTACTTC CASSSGSDVWEQYF
TRBJ2-1 many TRBD1 TRBV6-1 TGTGCCAGCAAAGGGACAGCCGGCAACAATGAGCAGTTCTTC CASKGTAGNNEQFF
TRBJ2-3 many - TRBV5-1 TGCGCCAGCAGCTTGGAACAGGGAGGCACAGATACGCAGTATTTT CASSLEQGGTDTQYF
TRBJ2-1 few - TRBV4-1 TGCGCCAGCAGCCTCATGGGGGGACGAATGGTCTTC CASSLMGGRMVF
TRBJ2-3 many TRBD2 TRBV10-3 TGTGCCACACTAGCGGGAGATGGCCCAGATACGCAGTATTTT CATLAGDGPDTQYF
TRBJ1-6 many - TRBV6-5 TGTGCCAGCAGTTACTCGAGGGCTACAGGGCGGCTTAATTCACCCCTCCACTTT CASSYSRATGRLNSPLHF
TRBJ2-5 many - TRBV5-1 TGCGCCAGCAGACCTGACAGCAGCCAAGAGACCCAGTACTTC CASRPDSSQETQYF